A selection of T cell receptor beta chains follows, all from one sample in a study of T cells in localized non-small cell lung cancer. The data were produced by immunoSEQ multiplex PCR, yet TCRdb's version contains in-frame clones alone and is incomplete. The table has 20,000 to 30,000 clones, around 88% seen once; the top ten hold around 14%. The input for sequencing was peripheral blood, taken before any cancer treatment. These receptors originate from a female donor over 55 with stage I lung adenocarcinoma. Each CDR3 is given with its conserved first and last residue. Each record gives: J gene, clone size, D gene, V gene, CDR3 DNA, CDR3 protein. The D gene is left open where the match is weak. Expanded clones are given a class, and other clones once, few, many or no size at all.

>TRBJ2-5|NA|NA|TRBV6-5
TGTGCCAGCAGTTACTCGAGTTCGGCAGGACAAGAGACCCAGTACTTC
CASSYSSSAGQETQYF
>TRBJ2-3|NA|TRBD1|TRBV9
TGTGCCAGCAGCTTTGGGACAGGGCAGACAGATACGCAGTATTTT
CASSFGTGQTDTQYF
>TRBJ1-2|few|NA|TRBV6-1
TGTGCCAGCAGTGAAGCTCTCCGCTACACCTTC
CASSEALRYTF
>TRBJ2-2|NA|NA|TRBV11-2
TGTGCCAGCAGCCGCCAGGGGGGTAAAGCCGGGGAGCTGTTTTTT
CASSRQGGKAGELFF
>TRBJ1-1|few|TRBD1|TRBV2
TGTGCCAGCAGCCTACAGGGGGTCACTGAAGCTTTCTTT
CASSLQGVTEAFF
>TRBJ2-2|NA|NA|TRBV4-1
TGCGCCAGCAGCCAGGGGGACTGGAACACCGGGGAGCTGTTTTTT
CASSQGDWNTGELFF
>TRBJ2-2|NA|NA|TRBV30
TGTGCCTGGCGGACGGACTGGAACACCGGGGAGCTGTTTTTT
CAWRTDWNTGELFF
>TRBJ1-1|NA|TRBD1|TRBV29-1
TGCAGCGTAGGCAGGGGGGGAAAGAACACTGAAGCTTTCTTT
CSVGRGGKNTEAFF
>TRBJ2-7|NA|TRBD2|TRBV14
TGTGCCAGCAGCCAGCTACAGGGAAGGACTAGCGGGGGGTCCGGGCGCTACGAGCAGTACTTC
CASSQLQGRTSGGSGRYEQYF
>TRBJ2-1|once|NA|TRBV28
TGTGCCAGCAGCTTGCGGGGCCTAGGAACGGACTTGAATGAGCAGTTCTTC
CASSLRGLGTDLNEQFF
>TRBJ2-1|NA|TRBD2|TRBV5-1
TGCGCCAGCAGCTTGGGGACTAGCGGGGCCTCCTTACACAATGAGCAGTTCTTC
CASSLGTSGASLHNEQFF
>TRBJ2-7|NA|TRBD1|TRBV9
TGTGCCAGCAGCGTATCGGGACAGGGGTTCTACGAGCAGTACTTC
CASSVSGQGFYEQYF
>TRBJ2-2|NA|NA|TRBV4-1
TGCGCCAGCAGCCCCCGGGACATGAACACCGGGGAGCTGTTTTTT
CASSPRDMNTGELFF
>TRBJ1-2|once|NA|TRBV11-2
TGTGCCAGCAGCCCCCATAGTGGTCGAGGCAACTATGGCTACACCTTC
CASSPHSGRGNYGYTF
>TRBJ1-1|NA|NA|TRBV18
TGTGCCAGCTCACCAAACAGAGAGAACACTGAAGCTTTCTTT
CASSPNRENTEAFF
>TRBJ2-5|NA|NA|TRBV5-1
TGCGCCAGCAGCTCGACAGGAAACCAAGAGACCCAGTACTTC
CASSSTGNQETQYF
>TRBJ1-5|NA|NA|TRBV4-2
TGTGCCAGCAGCCAAGAGGGACGGAGCAATCAGCCCCAGCATTTT
CASSQEGRSNQPQHF
>TRBJ2-1|few|NA|TRBV5-1
TGCGCCAGCAGCTGGGACGGGGGTGAGGGGCCCTTCCCCTACAATGAGCAGTTCTTC
CASSWDGGEGPFPYNEQFF
>TRBJ2-1|NA|TRBD2|TRBV7-9
TGTGCCAGCAGCCTGATGGATGACCCGGGACTAGCGAAGGCCAATGAGCAGTTCTTC
CASSLMDDPGLAKANEQFF
>TRBJ1-4|NA|TRBD1|TRBV19
TGTGCCACTACCAGGGGGAGGATTGAGTCGCGTTGGGAAAAACTGTTTTTT
CATTRGRIESRWEKLFF
>TRBJ1-2|NA|TRBD1|TRBV7-9
TGTGCCAGCAGCTTAGCGGAGGGACAGGGAAGCGGCTACACCTTC
CASSLAEGQGSGYTF
>TRBJ2-3|NA|TRBD2|TRBV5-4
TGTGCCAGCAGCTTGGAATGGGGGAGCGGGGGTGAGGATACGCAGTATTTT
CASSLEWGSGGEDTQYF
>TRBJ2-7|NA|TRBD1|TRBV19
TGTGCCAGTAGCACAGGGGGCGCCTACGAGCAGTACTTC
CASSTGGAYEQYF
>TRBJ2-7|NA|NA|TRBV15
TGTGCCACCAGCAGAGAATCTACAGGGACCTACGAGCAGTACTTC
CATSRESTGTYEQYF
>TRBJ1-1|NA|NA|TRBV30
TGTGCCTGGAGACAGGAGATGAACACTGAAGCTTTCTTT
CAWRQEMNTEAFF
>TRBJ2-3|NA|NA|TRBV7-9
TGTGCCAGCAGCTTAGGTGCGGTGGGAGATACGCAGTATTTT
CASSLGAVGDTQYF
>TRBJ1-4|NA|TRBD1|TRBV6-6
TGTGCCAGCAGTTCAGGGGGCAGTGGAGAAAAACTGTTTTTT
CASSSGGSGEKLFF
>TRBJ2-2|NA|TRBD1|TRBV5-4
TGTGCCAGCAGCTTGAACAGGGGGAACACCGGGGAGCTGTTTTTT
CASSLNRGNTGELFF
>TRBJ1-1|few|NA|TRBV5-1
TGCGCCAGCAGCACGGGGACCCCGTTGGGCACTGAAGCTTTCTTT
CASSTGTPLGTEAFF
>TRBJ2-7|NA|NA|TRBV6-5
TGTGCCAGCAGTTCCCTATACGAGCAGTACTTC
CASSSLYEQYF
>TRBJ1-1|few|TRBD1|TRBV6-5
TGTGCCAGCAGCTTCAGGGGGGAGGGCACTGAAGCTTTCTTT
CASSFRGEGTEAFF
>TRBJ1-6|NA|NA|TRBV7-3
TGTGCCAGCAGCTTAGTGGTGGGCACGCAGCCCCTCCACTTT
CASSLVVGTQPLHF
>TRBJ2-7|NA|TRBD1|TRBV5-1
TGCGCCAGCAACGGGTACACAGGGGCGGTCTACGAGCAGTACTTC
CASNGYTGAVYEQYF
>TRBJ2-5|NA|TRBD1|TRBV11-2
TGTGCCAGCAGCTTACTGGGACAGGGTGAGACCCAGTACTTC
CASSLLGQGETQYF
>TRBJ2-7|NA|NA|TRBV2
TGTGCCAGCGACATGAAATATGAGCAGTACTTC
CASDMKYEQYF
>TRBJ1-2|NA|TRBD1|TRBV5-4
TGTGCCAGCAGCCAGGGTTTAGGACAGGGCTATGGCTACACCTTC
CASSQGLGQGYGYTF
>TRBJ1-1|NA|NA|TRBV9
TGTGCCAGCAGCAAGGGGTATGGCGAAGCTTTCTTT
CASSKGYGEAFF
>TRBJ2-7|once|NA|TRBV6-5
TGTGCCAGCAGGCTTACAGGTACTTCCTACGAGCAGTACTTC
CASRLTGTSYEQYF
>TRBJ2-5|NA|NA|TRBV29-1
TGCAGCGTTGAATTCAGGGCAGAGACCCAGTACTTC
CSVEFRAETQYF
>TRBJ1-2|NA|TRBD1|TRBV6-1
TGTGCCAGCAGTCTAAGCACAGGGGGCGGCTACACCTTC
CASSLSTGGGYTF
>TRBJ2-1|few|NA|TRBV18
TGTGCCAGCTCACCCCGGGACGAGCAGTTCTTC
CASSPRDEQFF
>TRBJ2-5|NA|TRBD1|TRBV5-6
TGTGCCAGCAGCTTGTGGCAGGGGGTACAAGAGACCCAGTACTTC
CASSLWQGVQETQYF
>TRBJ1-1|NA|NA|TRBV15
TGTGCCACCAGCAGAGAATTGGGCTACACTGAAGCTTTCTTT
CATSRELGYTEAFF
>TRBJ1-2|once|TRBD1|TRBV19
TGTGCCAGTAAGCCGGACAGGACTAACTATGGCTACACCTTC
CASKPDRTNYGYTF
>TRBJ1-5|NA|NA|TRBV5-8
TGTGCCAGCAGCCGGGGCTTCGGGCTGTCAAATCAGCCCCAGCATTTT
CASSRGFGLSNQPQHF
>TRBJ2-7|NA|NA|TRBV14
TGTGCCAGCAGCCAAGTCGACAGGCTTCACGAGCAGTACTTC
CASSQVDRLHEQYF
>TRBJ1-2|NA|NA|TRBV14
TGTGCCAGCAGCCAGGCTGGGGCCCCATCCCCCTTCTTC
CASSQAGAPSPFF